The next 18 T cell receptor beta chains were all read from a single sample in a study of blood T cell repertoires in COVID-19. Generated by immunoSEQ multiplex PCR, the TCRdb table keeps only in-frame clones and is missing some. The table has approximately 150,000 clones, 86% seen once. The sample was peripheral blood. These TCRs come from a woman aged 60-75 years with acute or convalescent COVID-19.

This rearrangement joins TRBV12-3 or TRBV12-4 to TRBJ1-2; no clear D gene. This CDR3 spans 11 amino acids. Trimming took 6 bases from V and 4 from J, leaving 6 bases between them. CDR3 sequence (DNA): TGTGCCAGCAGCCGCGGCTATGGCTACACCTTC. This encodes CASSRGYGYTF.

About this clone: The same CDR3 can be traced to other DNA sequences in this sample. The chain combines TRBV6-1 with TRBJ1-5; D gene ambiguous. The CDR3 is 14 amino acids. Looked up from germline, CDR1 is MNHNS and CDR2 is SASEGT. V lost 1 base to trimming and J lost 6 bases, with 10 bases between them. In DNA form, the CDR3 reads TGTGCCAGCAGTGAAGGTGCGAGTAGTCAGCCCCAGCATTTT. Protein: CASSEGASSQPQHF.

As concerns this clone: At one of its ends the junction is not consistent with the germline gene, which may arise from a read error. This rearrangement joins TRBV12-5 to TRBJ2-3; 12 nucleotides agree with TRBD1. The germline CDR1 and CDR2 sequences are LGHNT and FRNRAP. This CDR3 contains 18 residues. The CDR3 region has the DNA TGTGCTAGTGCTTTGGGGGCCGGGACAGGGGGCGAACTGGATACGCAGTATTTT. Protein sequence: CASALGAGTGGELDTQYF.

CDR3: CASSQKPGGSTQYF. CDR3 bases: TGCGCCAGCTCTCAAAAGCCAGGGGGCTCTACGCAGTATTTT. The V call is TRBV10-1, the J call TRBJ2-3, with 8 bases matching TRBD1. This CDR3 spans 14 amino acids. Per germline, CDR1 WNHNN and CDR2 SYGVQD (reference sequence). The V gene end was trimmed by 8 bases and the J gene end by 8 bases; junction bases not matched to a gene: 12.

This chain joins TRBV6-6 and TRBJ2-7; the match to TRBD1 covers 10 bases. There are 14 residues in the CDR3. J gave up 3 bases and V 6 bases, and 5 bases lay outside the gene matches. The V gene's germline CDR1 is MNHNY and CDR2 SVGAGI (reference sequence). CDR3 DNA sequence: TGTGCCAGCAGCCGGACAGGGGGGGACTACGAGCAGTACTTC. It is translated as CASSRTGGDYEQYF.

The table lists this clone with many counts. Written as DNA, the CDR3 is TGTGCCAGCAGTTTATCCCACCAAGCTGGTGGCTACACCTTC. It is translated as CASSLSHQAGGYTF. The V and J genes are TRBV28 and TRBJ1-2; D not certain. Germline V gives CDR1 MDHEN, CDR2 SYDVKM. This CDR3 comprises 14 residues. With 1 base removed from V and 7 bases from J, the gap between germline ends came to 13 bases.

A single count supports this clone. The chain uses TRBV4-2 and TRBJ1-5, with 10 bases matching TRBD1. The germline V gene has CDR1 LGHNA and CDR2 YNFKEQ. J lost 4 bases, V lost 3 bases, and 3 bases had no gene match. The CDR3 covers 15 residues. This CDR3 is CASSQPGQGNQPQHF. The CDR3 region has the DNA TGTGCCAGCAGCCAGCCGGGACAGGGGAATCAGCCCCAGCATTTT.

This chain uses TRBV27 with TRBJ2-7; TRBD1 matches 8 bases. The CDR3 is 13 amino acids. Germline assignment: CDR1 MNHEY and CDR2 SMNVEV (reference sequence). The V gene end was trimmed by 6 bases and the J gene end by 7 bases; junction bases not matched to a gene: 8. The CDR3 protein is CASSLRTGREQYF. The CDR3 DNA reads TGTGCCAGCAGCCTGAGGACAGGGCGGGAGCAGTACTTC.

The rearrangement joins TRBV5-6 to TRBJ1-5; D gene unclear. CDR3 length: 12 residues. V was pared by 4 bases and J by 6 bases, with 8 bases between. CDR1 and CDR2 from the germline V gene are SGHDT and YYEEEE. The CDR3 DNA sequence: TGTGCCAGCAGCCACGGTGTTCAGCCCCAGCATTTT. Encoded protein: CASSHGVQPQHF. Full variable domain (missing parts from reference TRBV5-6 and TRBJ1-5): DAGVTQSPTHLIKTRGQQVTLRCSPKSGHDTVSWYQQALGQGPQFIFQYYEEEERQRGNFPDRFSGHQFPNYSSELNVNALLLGDSALYLCASSHGVQPQHFGDGTRLSIL.

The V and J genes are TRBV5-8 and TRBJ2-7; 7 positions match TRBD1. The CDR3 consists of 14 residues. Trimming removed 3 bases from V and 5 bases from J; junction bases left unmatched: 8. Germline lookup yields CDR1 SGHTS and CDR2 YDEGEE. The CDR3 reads CASSYRDSLNEQYF. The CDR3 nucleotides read TGTGCCAGCAGCTACCGGGACAGCCTTAACGAGCAGTACTTC.

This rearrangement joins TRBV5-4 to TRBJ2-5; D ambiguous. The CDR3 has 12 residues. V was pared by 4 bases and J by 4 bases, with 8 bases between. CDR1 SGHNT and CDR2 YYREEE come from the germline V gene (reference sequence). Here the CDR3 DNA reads TGTGCCAGCAGCCTGAGAAGAGAGACCCAGTACTTC. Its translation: CASSLRRETQYF.

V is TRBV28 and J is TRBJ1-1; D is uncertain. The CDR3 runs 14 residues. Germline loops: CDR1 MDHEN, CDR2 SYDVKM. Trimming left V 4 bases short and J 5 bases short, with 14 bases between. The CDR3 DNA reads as TGTGCCAGCAGTTCCCCCCCCGGGAATACTGAAGCTTTCTTT. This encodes CASSSPPGNTEAFF. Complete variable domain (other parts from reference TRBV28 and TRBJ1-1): DVKVTQSSRYLVKRTGEKVFLECVQDMDHENMFWYRQDPGLGLRLIYFSYDVKMKEKGDIPEGYSVSREKKERFSLILESASTNQTSMYLCASSSPPGNTEAFFGQGTRLTVV.

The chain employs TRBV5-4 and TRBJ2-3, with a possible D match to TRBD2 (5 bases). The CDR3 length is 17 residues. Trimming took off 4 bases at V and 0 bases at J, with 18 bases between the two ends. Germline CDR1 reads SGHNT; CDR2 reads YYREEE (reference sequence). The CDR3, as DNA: TGTGCCAGCAGCCAGGCGGGTCCTTCCTTTAGCACAGATACGCAGTATTTT. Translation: CASSQAGPSFSTDTQYF. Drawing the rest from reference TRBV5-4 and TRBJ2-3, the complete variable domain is ETGVTQSPTHLIKTRGQQVTLRCSSQSGHNTVSWYQQALGQGPQFIFQYYREEENGRGNFPPRFSGLQFPNYSSELNVNALELDDSALYLCASSQAGPSFSTDTQYFGPGTRLTVL.

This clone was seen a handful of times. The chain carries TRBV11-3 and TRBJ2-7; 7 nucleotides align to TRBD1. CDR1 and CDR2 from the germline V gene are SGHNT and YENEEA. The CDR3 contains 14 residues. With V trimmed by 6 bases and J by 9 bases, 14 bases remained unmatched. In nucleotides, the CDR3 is TGTGCCAGCAGTGAGACAGGGTCCACGACGGGGCAGTACTTC. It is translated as CASSETGSTTGQYF.

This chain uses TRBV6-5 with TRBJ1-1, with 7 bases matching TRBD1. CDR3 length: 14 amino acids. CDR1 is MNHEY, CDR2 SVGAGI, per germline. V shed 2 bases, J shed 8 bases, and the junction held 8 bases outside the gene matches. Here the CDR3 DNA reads TGTGCCAGCAGTTACCGACAGGGCGGGTTAGAAGCTTTCTTT. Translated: CASSYRQGGLEAFF.

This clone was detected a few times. The CDR3 nucleotides read TGCGCCAGCAGCTTGTCCTTCTCTGGAAACACCATATATTTT. Its translation is CASSLSFSGNTIYF. V gene TRBV5-1 combines with J gene TRBJ1-3; D ambiguous. Germline V lookup: CDR1 SGHRS, CDR2 YFSETQ. Deletions cut 1 base from V and 0 bases from J, with 5 bases between. The CDR3 is 14 amino acids.

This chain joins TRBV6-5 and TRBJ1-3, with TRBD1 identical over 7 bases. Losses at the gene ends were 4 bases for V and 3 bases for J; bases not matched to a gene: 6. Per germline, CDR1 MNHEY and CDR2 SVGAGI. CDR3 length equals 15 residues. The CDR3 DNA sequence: TGTGCCAGCAGTTCTAACAGGGGCGGTGGAAACACCATATATTTT. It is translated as CASSSNRGGGNTIYF.

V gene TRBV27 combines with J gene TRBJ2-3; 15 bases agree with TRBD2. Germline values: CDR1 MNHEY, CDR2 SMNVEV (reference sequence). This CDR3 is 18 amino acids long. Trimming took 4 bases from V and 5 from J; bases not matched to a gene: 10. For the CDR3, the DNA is TGTGCCAGCAGTTCTGGACTAGCGGGGGGGCCGGAGAAAGATACGCAGTATTTT. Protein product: CASSSGLAGGPEKDTQYF.